These 20 T cell receptor beta chains share one sample of origin, sequenced in a study of cytomegalovirus exposure and HLA in healthy donors. Both 60 Vbeta primers and 13 Jbeta primers went into the PCR. The protocol was immunoSEQ multiplex PCR, while the TCRdb copy is restricted to in-frame clones and leaves out a portion. The sample shows around 140,000 clones, about 86% of them seen only once. Sequencing was performed on PBMCs. These receptors originate from a woman aged 30 to 39 in good health and CMV-seronegative.

This chain links TRBV28 with TRBJ2-1, with 11 bases fitting TRBD2. Trimming removed 5 bases from V and 4 bases from J; junction bases left unmatched: 4. The CDR3 contains 15 residues. CDR1 MDHEN and CDR2 SYDVKM come from the germline V gene. The CDR3 DNA sequence: TGTGCCAGCAGTCCAAGGACTAGCGGGTACAATGAGCAGTTCTTC. Protein product: CASSPRTSGYNEQFF. The whole variable domain, filled in from reference TRBV28 and TRBJ2-1, reads DVKVTQSSRYLVKRTGEKVFLECVQDMDHENMFWYRQDPGLGLRLIYFSYDVKMKEKGDIPEGYSVSREKKERFSLILESASTNQTSMYLCASSPRTSGYNEQFFGPGTRLTVL.

The V and J genes are TRBV28 and TRBJ1-3; D is unclear. The length of the CDR3 is 12 residues. V lost 7 bases and J lost 2, with 6 bases in between. CDR1 and CDR2 from the germline V gene are MDHEN and SYDVKM. CDR3 coding DNA: TGTGCCAGCACCCACACTGGAAACACCATATATTTT. Translating gives CASTHTGNTIYF.

CDR3 region: CASSLAGTGRYEQYF. CDR3 nucleotides: TGTGCCAGCAGCTTAGCAGGGACAGGGAGGTACGAGCAGTACTTC. The chain carries TRBV7-8 and TRBJ2-7; 9 nucleotides match TRBD1. The CDR3 totals 15 residues. Looked up from germline, CDR1 is SGHVS and CDR2 is FQNEAQ. Trimming at V came to 0 bases and at J to 4 bases, leaving 4 bases not matched to a gene.

This rearrangement joins TRBV7-8 to TRBJ1-5, with TRBD1 matching 9 bases. This CDR3 is 15 amino acids long. The V gene's germline CDR1 is SGHVS and CDR2 FQNEAQ. Trimming removed 1 base from V and 4 bases from J; junction bases left unmatched: 2. For the CDR3, the DNA is TGTGCCAGCAGCTTAGACAGGGGGCTGAATCAGCCCCAGCATTTT. Translating it yields CASSLDRGLNQPQHF.

This sequence joins TRBV5-5 and TRBJ2-7; 9 nucleotides match TRBD1. This CDR3 has 16 residues. CDR1 and CDR2 (germline): SGHKS, YYEKEE (reference sequence). V trimming: 0 bases; J trimming: 2 bases; junction bases outside the gene matches: 6. This chain's CDR3 is CASSLAGQGRTYEQYF. Written as DNA, the CDR3 is TGTGCCAGCAGCTTGGCGGGACAGGGTAGGACCTACGAGCAGTACTTC.

A note on this clone: The same CDR3 arises from other DNA sequences in this sample as well. CDR3 sequence reads: CSASQGGEQYF. CDR3 DNA: TGCAGTGCTAGTCAGGGGGGAGAGCAGTACTTC. The chain recombines TRBV20-1 with TRBJ2-7; maybe TRBD1 (7 bases). V gave up 3 bases and J gave up 7 bases, with 10 bases separating them. The CDR3 sequence is 11 residues long. Germline CDR1 reads DFQATT; CDR2 reads SNEGSKA (reference sequence).

The CDR3, as DNA: TGTGCCAGTATGGGCGACGTAGCTAATTTCAGGGAACTGTTTTTT. Protein: CASMGDVANFRELFF. The J gene is TRBJ1-4, the V gene TRBV19; tentatively, D is TRBD1 (5 bases). The V gene's germline CDR1 is LNHDA and CDR2 SQIVND (reference sequence). This CDR3 contains 15 residues. Trimming pared 7 bases from V and 12 bases from J, leaving 24 bases between.

The chain joins TRBV4-2 to TRBJ1-2; 7 positions agree with TRBD1. The CDR3 covers 16 residues. CDR1 LGHNA and CDR2 YNFKEQ come from the germline V gene. The ends lost 1 base at V and 2 bases at J; junction bases unmatched: 7. The CDR3: CASSQGARGQNYGYTF. In DNA, the CDR3 is TGTGCCAGCAGCCAAGGCGCCCGGGGACAGAACTATGGCTACACCTTC.

This chain uses TRBV19 with TRBJ1-1; possibly TRBD1 for D (6 bases). CDR1 is LNHDA and CDR2 is SQIVND in the germline V gene (reference sequence). The V end was cut by 1 base, the J end by 1 base, with 10 bases between. The CDR3 covers 15 residues. Here the CDR3 reads CASSIVLGANTEAFF. CDR3 sequence (DNA): TGTGCCAGTAGTATAGTTCTGGGGGCGAACACTGAAGCTTTCTTT. Complete variable domain (other parts from reference TRBV19 and TRBJ1-1): DGGITQSPKYLFRKEGQNVTLSCEQNLNHDAMYWYRQDPGQGLRLIYYSQIVNDFQKGDIAEGYSVSREKKESFPLTVTSAQKNPTAFYLCASSIVLGANTEAFFGQGTRLTVV.

In the case of this clone: Mismatch with germline at one junction end may stem from a read error. The CDR3 reads CASSPMRASDEQYF. CDR3 in DNA: TGTGCCAGCAGTCCTATGCGGGCCTCCGACGAGCAGTACTTC. This chain uses TRBV5-8 with TRBJ2-7, with a tentative D call TRBD2 (5 bases). The length of the CDR3 is 14 residues. Germline-derived CDR1 and CDR2 are SGHTS and YDEGEE.

This clone was observed a few times. CDR3 bases: TGTGCCAGCAGTTACCGGGCAGGGAACAATCAGCCCCAGCATTTT. This codes for CASSYRAGNNQPQHF. This chain links TRBV6-6 with TRBJ1-5; TRBD1 might be the D (5 bases). The V and J ends lost 2 bases and 3 bases respectively, with 11 bases between them. The CDR3 spans 15 residues. Germline CDR1 reads MNHNY; CDR2 reads SVGAGI (reference sequence).

The chain combines TRBV18 with TRBJ2-3; 8 bases line up with TRBD1. The CDR3 length is 14 residues. The trim removed 8 bases at V and 1 base at J, leaving 5 bases unmatched. Germline V lookup: CDR1 KGHSH, CDR2 LQKENI. In DNA form, the CDR3 reads TGTGCCAGCCGGCCGACAGGGGGCACAGATACGCAGTATTTT. Protein: CASRPTGGTDTQYF.

This clone was seen only a few times. V gene TRBV30 combines with J gene TRBJ1-5; D gene ambiguous. The V and J ends lost 0 bases and 2 bases respectively, with 8 bases between them. Germline CDR1 and CDR2: GTSNPN and SVGIG (reference sequence). The CDR3 has 14 amino acids. CDR3 DNA sequence: TGTGCCTGGAGTGTACAGCTCGGCAATCAGCCCCAGCATTTT. As protein: CAWSVQLGNQPQHF.

The V call is TRBV28, the J call TRBJ2-1, with 12 bases aligning to TRBD2. The CDR3 covers 15 residues. Germline CDR1 MDHEN, CDR2 SYDVKM. V lost 1 base to trimming and J lost 7 bases; unmatched junction nucleotides: 2. CDR3 loop: CASSLSTSGRNEQFF. The CDR3 DNA is TGTGCCAGCAGTTTATCAACTAGCGGGAGGAATGAGCAGTTCTTC.

In the case of this clone: One end of the junction varies from germline; a read error may be responsible. The chain combines TRBV6-5 with TRBJ1-1, with D possibly matching TRBD1 (6 bases). Germline V gene sequence: CDR1 MNHEY, CDR2 SVGAGI. The CDR3 is made up of 15 amino acids. CDR3: CASSYQPHRVGEASF. The CDR3 DNA follows: TGTGCCAGCAGTTATCAGCCCCACAGGGTAGGTGAAGCTTCCTTT.

This clone has only one observation. The chain links TRBV29-1 to TRBJ2-5, with 8 nucleotides matching TRBD1. From germline, CDR1 is SQVTM and CDR2 ANQGSEA. This CDR3 spans 14 amino acids. The J segment lost 5 bases and the V segment lost 5 bases, leaving 10 bases of the junction unmatched. CDR3 region: CSVNDRGWGETQYF. In DNA form, the CDR3 reads TGCAGCGTTAATGACAGGGGCTGGGGGGAGACCCAGTACTTC.

The chain joins TRBV20-1 to TRBJ2-7; D not resolved. CDR1 is DFQATT, CDR2 SNEGSKA, per germline (reference sequence). This CDR3 comprises 11 residues. V lost 0 bases and J 5 bases, leaving 5 bases between the germline ends. In DNA form, the CDR3 reads TGCAGTGCTAGAGATAACAACGAGCAGTACTTC. This encodes CSARDNNEQYF.

This clone has a single count. The chain couples TRBV28 to TRBJ1-1; 8 bases line up with TRBD1. CDR3 length: 15 amino acids. Germline V gene sequence: CDR1 MDHEN, CDR2 SYDVKM. Trimming at V came to 2 bases and at J to 5 bases, leaving 7 bases not matched to a gene. The chain's CDR3 is CASSLAGGAETEAFF. The CDR3 DNA follows: TGTGCCAGCAGTTTAGCAGGGGGCGCCGAGACTGAAGCTTTCTTT.

CDR3 protein: CASSLLDRGDYGYTF. The CDR3 bases are TGTGCCAGCAGCTTACTGGACAGGGGAGACTATGGCTACACCTTC. The V and J genes are TRBV7-8 and TRBJ1-2, with 9 bases fitting TRBD1. Germline CDR1 SGHVS, CDR2 FQNEAQ. This CDR3 comprises 15 residues. Unmatched junction bases numbered 4, after V lost 2 bases and J lost 3 bases.

The chain joins TRBV7-2 to TRBJ2-5, with D possibly matching TRBD2 (6 bases). V was trimmed by 4 bases and J by 2 bases, leaving 11 bases between them. Germline V lookup: CDR1 SGHTA, CDR2 FQGNSA. The CDR3 consists of 14 residues. CDR3 sequence: CASSYSGQQETQYF. CDR3 bases: TGTGCCAGCAGCTATAGCGGTCAACAAGAGACCCAGTACTTC.